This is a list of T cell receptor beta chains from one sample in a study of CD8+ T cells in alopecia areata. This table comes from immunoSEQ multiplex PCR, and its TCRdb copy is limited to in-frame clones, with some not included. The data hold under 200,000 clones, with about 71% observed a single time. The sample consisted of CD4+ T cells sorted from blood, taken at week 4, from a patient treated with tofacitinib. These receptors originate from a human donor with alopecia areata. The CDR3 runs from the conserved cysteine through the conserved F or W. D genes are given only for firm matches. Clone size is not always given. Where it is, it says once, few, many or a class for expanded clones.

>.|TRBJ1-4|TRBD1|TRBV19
CASCPGDRGPTNEKLFF
TGTGCCAGTTGCCCTGGGGACAGGGGGCCCACTAATGAAAAACTGTTTTTT
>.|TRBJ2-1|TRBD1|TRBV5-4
CASSPGGQGGNEQFF
TGTGCCAGCAGCCCCGGGGGACAGGGAGGCAATGAGCAGTTCTTC
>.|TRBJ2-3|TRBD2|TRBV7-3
CASSTDSGVDTQYF
TGTGCCAGCAGCACCGATAGCGGGGTGGATACGCAGTATTTT
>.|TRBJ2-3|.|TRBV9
CASSEGGTQYF
TGTGCCAGCAGCGAGGGGGGTACGCAGTATTTT
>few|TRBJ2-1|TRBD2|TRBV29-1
CSVGGGASYNEQFF
TGCAGCGTTGGCGGGGGGGCCTCCTACAATGAGCAGTTCTTC
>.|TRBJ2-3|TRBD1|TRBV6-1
CASRTTGHRTDTQYF
TGTGCCAGCAGGACGACAGGGCACCGCACAGATACGCAGTATTTT
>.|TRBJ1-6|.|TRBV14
CASSHYRGGGMSPLHF
TGTGCCAGCAGCCACTATCGGGGAGGGGGTATGTCACCCCTCCACTTT
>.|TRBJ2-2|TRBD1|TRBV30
CAWNRGTGELFF
TGTGCCTGGAACAGGGGCACCGGGGAGCTGTTTTTT
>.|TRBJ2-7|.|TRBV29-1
CSVVWPFSYEQYF
TGCAGCGTTGTTTGGCCATTCTCCTACGAGCAGTACTTC
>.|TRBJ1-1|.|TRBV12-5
CASGFLEAEAFF
TGTGCTAGTGGTTTTTTGGAGGCTGAAGCTTTCTTT
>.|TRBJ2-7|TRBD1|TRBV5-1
CASTPAPGQNYEQYF
TGCGCCAGCACCCCAGCTCCGGGACAGAACTACGAGCAGTACTTC
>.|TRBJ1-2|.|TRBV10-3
CAISGLNYGYTF
TGTGCCATCTCCGGACTGAACTATGGCTACACCTTC
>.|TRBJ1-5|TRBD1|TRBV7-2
CASSFYRGQPQHF
TGTGCCAGCAGCTTCTACAGGGGGCAGCCCCAGCATTTT
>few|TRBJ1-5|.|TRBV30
CAWSGQAQPQHF
TGTGCCTGGAGCGGGCAGGCCCAGCCCCAGCATTTT
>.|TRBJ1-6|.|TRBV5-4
CASSLGVAGVDSPLHF
TGTGCCAGCAGCTTGGGGGTAGCAGGGGTTGATTCACCCCTCCACTTT
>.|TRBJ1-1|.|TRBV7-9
CASRMTGKDNTEAFF
TGTGCCAGCAGGATGACAGGAAAGGACAACACTGAAGCTTTCTTT
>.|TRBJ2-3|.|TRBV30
CAWRTSRGSHGTDTQYF
TGTGCCTGGCGTACTAGCCGGGGGAGTCACGGCACAGATACGCAGTATTTT
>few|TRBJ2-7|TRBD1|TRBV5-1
CASSRTGEQYF
TGCGCCAGCAGCCGGACAGGAGAGCAGTACTTC
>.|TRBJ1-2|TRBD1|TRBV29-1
CSVAGTGTGWDGYTF
TGCAGCGTGGCCGGGACAGGGACCGGCTGGGATGGCTACACCTTC
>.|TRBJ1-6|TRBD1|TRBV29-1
CSARDRDVGSPLHF
TGCAGCGCCAGGGACAGGGATGTTGGTTCACCCCTCCACTTT